The 30 T cell receptor beta chains listed next were all sequenced from one sample in a study of T cell responses to AZD1222 COVID-19 vaccine. The assay was immunoSEQ multiplex PCR, and TCRdb's table has in-frame clones only and misses some. The table records fewer than 150,000 clones, around 89% of them present only once. The sample in question was peripheral blood, obtained 28 days after the second AZD1222 dose. The receptors were gathered from an adult who received the AZD1222 COVID-19 vaccine.

This clone appeared a single time. J is TRBJ2-7 and V is TRBV7-9; 8 bases are a match to TRBD1. V lost 4 bases to trimming and J lost 5 bases; unmatched junction nucleotides: 7. The CDR3 length is 14 residues. Germline V gene sequence: CDR1 SEHNR, CDR2 FQNEAQ (reference sequence). The CDR3 nucleotides are TGTGCCAGCAGCTCAGGGACAGGACTTAACGAGCAGTACTTC. Encoded protein: CASSSGTGLNEQYF.

V usage is TRBV15 and J usage is TRBJ2-7; unclear D gene. Germline CDR1 is LNHNV and CDR2 is YYDKDF (reference sequence). V gave up 0 bases and J gave up 0 bases, with 9 bases separating them. The CDR3 extends over 15 amino acids. The CDR3 DNA reads TGTGCCACCAGCAGAGATTGGGGTGACTCCTACGAGCAGTACTTC. This gives the protein CATSRDWGDSYEQYF.

This chain uses TRBV6-2 or TRBV6-3 with TRBJ2-7; D is possibly TRBD1 (5 bases). This CDR3 has 13 amino acids. Germline V CDR1 and CDR2: MNHEY, SVGEGT. The V end lost 2 bases, the J end lost 3 bases, and 8 bases lay between the germline ends. The CDR3 bases are TGTGCCAGCAGTTACGGGGCAGGCTACGAGCAGTACTTC. Translating it yields CASSYGAGYEQYF.

The V call is TRBV5-1, the J call TRBJ2-7, with D perhaps TRBD1 (5 bases). CDR1 SGHRS and CDR2 YFSETQ come from the germline V gene. The CDR3 extends over 14 amino acids. Trimming took off 0 bases at V and 6 bases at J, with 13 bases between the two ends. CDR3 sequence reads: CASSLELGVGEQYF. The CDR3, as DNA: TGCGCCAGCAGCTTGGAGCTAGGGGTGGGCGAGCAGTACTTC.

J is TRBJ1-2 and V is TRBV4-1, with D possibly being TRBD1 (5 bases). Trimming took off 4 bases at V and 8 bases at J, with 14 bases between the two ends. This CDR3 is built from 13 residues. Germline CDR1 and CDR2: MGHRA and YSYEKL. The CDR3 loop is CASSPTDQGGYTF. DNA for the CDR3: TGCGCCAGCAGCCCCACGGACCAGGGAGGCTACACCTTC.

Only one count was recorded for this clone. This chain joins TRBV28 and TRBJ2-1, with a tentative D call TRBD1 (5 bases). This CDR3 comprises 17 residues. Germline CDR1 and CDR2: MDHEN and SYDVKM. V gave up 11 bases and J gave up 5 bases, with 28 bases separating them. The CDR3 nucleotides read TGTGCCCCACGGGCGGCAGGGTCCCCAGCTGAGGACAATGAGCAGTTCTTC. Its translation: CAPRAAGSPAEDNEQFF. Drawing the rest from reference TRBV28 and TRBJ2-1, the complete variable domain is DVKVTQSSRYLVKRTGEKVFLECVQDMDHENMFWYRQDPGLGLRLIYFSYDVKMKEKGDIPEGYSVSREKKERFSLILESASTNQTSMYLCAPRAAGSPAEDNEQFFGPGTRLTVL.

The rearrangement uses TRBV19 and TRBJ2-7; 9 nucleotides match TRBD2. Germline lookup yields CDR1 LNHDA and CDR2 SQIVND (reference sequence). The V gene end was trimmed by 4 bases and the J gene end by 0 bases; junction bases not matched to a gene: 4. CDR3 size: 15 residues. The CDR3: CASSTSGASSYEQYF. The CDR3, as DNA: TGTGCCAGTAGTACTAGCGGGGCCAGCTCCTACGAGCAGTACTTC.

J is TRBJ1-6 and V is TRBV2; D unresolved. The CDR3 spans 13 residues. The germline V gene has CDR1 SNHLY and CDR2 FYNNEI. Trimming pared 8 bases from V and 7 bases from J, leaving 12 bases between. The CDR3 reads CASVNIQNSPLHF. DNA for the CDR3: TGTGCCAGCGTGAACATCCAGAATTCACCCCTCCACTTT.

CDR3 loop: CASSDSREGSGNQPQHF. Written as DNA, the CDR3 is TGTGCCAGCAGTGACTCGAGGGAGGGATCGGGCAATCAGCCCCAGCATTTT. The chain carries TRBV6-4 and TRBJ1-5; D is ambiguous. Trimming left V 0 bases short and J 2 bases short, with 14 bases between. CDR1 is MRHNA and CDR2 is SNTAGT in the germline V gene. The CDR3 covers 17 residues.

This clone appeared once. The rearrangement uses TRBV20-1 and TRBJ2-1, with D perhaps TRBD1 or TRBD2 (5 bases each). This CDR3 has 11 amino acids. V lost 3 bases and J lost 9, with 9 bases in between. Germline V gene data show CDR1 as DFQATT and CDR2 as SNEGSKA (reference sequence). The CDR3: CSARRGSEQFF. CDR3 DNA: TGCAGTGCTAGGAGGGGATCTGAGCAGTTCTTC.

V gene TRBV5-1 combines with J gene TRBJ2-7; 9 bases fit TRBD1. Germline V gene lookup returns CDR1 SGHRS and CDR2 YFSETQ. After removal of 4 bases from V and 3 bases from J, the junction contained 8 bases not matched to a gene. CDR3 length: 15 amino acids. CDR3 sequence reads: CASSPEPTGGYEQYF. CDR3 DNA sequence: TGCGCCAGCAGCCCCGAACCGACAGGGGGCTACGAGCAGTACTTC.

The chain links TRBV6-6 to TRBJ2-2; D is unclear. Germline CDR1 is MNHNY and CDR2 is SVGAGI (reference sequence). The CDR3 loop spans 13 amino acids. V lost 6 bases and J lost 2, with 7 bases in between. Here the CDR3 reads CASSRQNTGELFF. DNA for the CDR3: TGTGCCAGCAGCCGACAAAACACCGGGGAGCTGTTTTTT.

The V and J genes are TRBV3-1 (or the pseudogene TRBV3-2) and TRBJ2-5; D is undetermined. Between the trimmed V and J ends, which lost 5 bases and 5 bases, there was a span of 6 bases. The CDR3 length is 11 residues. Germline V gene sequence: CDR1 LGHDT, CDR2 YNNKEL (reference sequence). The CDR3 DNA reads TGTGCCAGCAGCGGGCGGGAGACCCAGTACTTC. It yields the protein CASSGRETQYF.

This chain connects TRBV18 to TRBJ1-2; 7 nucleotides align to TRBD1. CDR1 is KGHSH, CDR2 LQKENI, per germline. The V and J ends lost 3 bases and 3 bases, in that order; junction bases with no gene match: 1. The CDR3 consists of 13 residues. Here the CDR3 reads CASSPTGDYGYTF. The CDR3 DNA follows: TGTGCCAGCTCACCTACAGGGGACTATGGCTACACCTTC.

This clone was detected only once. The gene calls are TRBV28 and TRBJ2-7, with D unclear. Trimming removed 2 bases at V and 2 bases at J, with 4 bases between. This CDR3 contains 12 residues. Germline V gives CDR1 MDHEN, CDR2 SYDVKM. This CDR3 is CASSLPPYEQYF. The CDR3 DNA reads TGTGCCAGCAGTTTACCCCCCTACGAGCAGTACTTC.

This sequence joins TRBV6-1 and TRBJ1-5, with a weak D call TRBD1 (5 bases). This CDR3 is 15 amino acids long. Trimming removed 1 base from V and 2 bases from J, with 9 bases in between. Germline lookup yields CDR1 MNHNS and CDR2 SASEGT. The CDR3, as DNA: TGTGCCAGCAGTGAAGTTGGCAGGGGCAATCAGCCCCAGCATTTT. Translation gives CASSEVGRGNQPQHF.

The chain has TRBV10-2 and TRBJ1-2; 7 bases are a match to TRBD1. This CDR3 contains 11 residues. The junction had 4 bases not matched to a gene; V was cut back by 8 bases and J by 7 bases. CDR1 and CDR2 from the germline V gene are WSHSY and SAAADI. This CDR3 reads CASGDRVGYTF. The CDR3 coding sequence is TGCGCCAGCGGCGACAGGGTTGGCTACACCTTC.

As concerns this clone: The junction departs from germline at one end; a sequencing error may be responsible. The chain recombines TRBV3-1 (or the pseudogene TRBV3-2) with TRBJ2-7; 7 positions match TRBD2. Per germline, CDR1 LGHDT and CDR2 YNNKEL (reference sequence). The CDR3 is made up of 14 amino acids. Here the CDR3 reads CASTQAGTSYEQYF. The CDR3, as DNA: TGTGCCAGCACCCAAGCGGGGACCTCCTACGAGCAGTACTTC.

This clone was seen once. The V and J genes are TRBV7-2 and TRBJ1-1, with 9 nucleotides matching TRBD1. Trimming took 1 base from V and 8 from J; bases not matched to a gene: 5. This CDR3 has 14 residues. Germline CDR1 is SGHTA and CDR2 is FQGNSA. This CDR3 is CASSLGDRVGEAFF. DNA of the CDR3: TGTGCCAGCAGCTTAGGGGACAGGGTGGGAGAAGCTTTCTTT.

The chain is built from TRBV7-3 and TRBJ2-1; tentative D call: TRBD1 (5 bases). The CDR3 length is 13 residues. Germline V gene data show CDR1 as SGHTA and CDR2 as FQGTGA. The V gene lost 3 bases and the J gene lost 6 bases, with 9 bases spanning the gap. The CDR3 nucleotides read TGTGCCAGCAGCTTCGGCAGGGCCAATGAGCAGTTCTTC. Its translation: CASSFGRANEQFF.

V usage is TRBV3-1 (or the pseudogene TRBV3-2) and J usage is TRBJ2-2; no definite D call. V was clipped by 0 bases and J by 1 base, with 6 bases between them. Germline V gives CDR1 LGHDT, CDR2 YNNKEL (reference sequence). The CDR3 has 15 amino acids. The CDR3, as DNA: TGTGCCAGCAGCCAAGAAGGAGAGAACACCGGGGAGCTGTTTTTT. Amino acids: CASSQEGENTGELFF.

The V gene is TRBV21-1, the J gene TRBJ2-7; TRBD1 is taken as the D call from the table, unchecked against the DNA. TRBV21-1 represents a pseudogene. CDR3 length: 13 amino acids. The CDR3 loop is CASSPRGGYEQYF. The CDR3 region has the DNA TGTGCCAGCAGCCCCCGAGGGGGCTACGAGCAGTACTTC.

The chain uses TRBV3-1 (or the pseudogene TRBV3-2) and TRBJ2-1; D not certain. The germline CDR1 and CDR2 sequences are LGHDT and YNNKEL (reference sequence). The V and J ends lost 0 bases and 12 bases respectively, with 6 bases between them. This CDR3 comprises 11 residues. The CDR3 coding sequence is TGTGCCAGCAGCCAAGAACTCGGGCAGTTCTTC. This sequence encodes CASSQELGQFF.

The chain joins TRBV23-1 to TRBJ1-1; D perhaps matches TRBD1 (6 bases). TRBV23-1 is an ORF, and what it does is uncertain. Deletions cut 3 bases from V and 4 bases from J, with 15 bases between. This CDR3 spans 15 amino acids. The CDR3 region has the DNA TGCGCCAGCAGTCAGTGGGGGGCCCCATCCACTGAAGCTTTCTTT. Protein product: CASSQWGAPSTEAFF.

This CDR3 reads CASSQDSGSHTEAFF. In DNA form, the CDR3 reads TGTGCCAGCAGCCAAGACAGCGGGAGTCACACTGAAGCTTTCTTT. The gene calls are TRBV3-1 (or the pseudogene TRBV3-2) and TRBJ1-1; D unresolved. Looked up from germline, CDR1 is LGHDT and CDR2 is YNNKEL (reference sequence). The V end was cut by 0 bases, the J end by 3 bases, with 11 bases between. The length of the CDR3 is 15 residues.

V and J are TRBV30 and TRBJ1-3; the match to TRBD1 covers 8 bases. The CDR3 sequence is 14 residues long. Germline CDR1 reads GTSNPN; CDR2 reads SVGIG (reference sequence). The V segment lost 4 bases and the J segment 4 bases; nucleotides outside the gene matches: 6. CDR3 DNA: TGTGCCTGGAATCAGGGGGCGTCCGGAAACACCATATATTTT. Translation: CAWNQGASGNTIYF.

V usage is TRBV28 and J usage is TRBJ1-1, with D unclear. The CDR3 runs to 14 residues. Germline CDR1 reads MDHEN; CDR2 reads SYDVKM. Trimming removed 7 bases at V and 0 bases at J, with 12 bases between. The CDR3 is CASIPGGLNTEAFF. CDR3 bases: TGTGCCAGCATTCCAGGAGGGCTGAACACTGAAGCTTTCTTT.

Only a few counts were recorded for this clone. The V and J genes are TRBV19 and TRBJ2-7; TRBD1 aligns across 7 bases. The CDR3 is 16 amino acids. Germline loops: CDR1 LNHDA, CDR2 SQIVND (reference sequence). Trimming at V came to 5 bases and at J to 3 bases, leaving 13 bases not matched to a gene. The CDR3 spells CASSLTRQGRGYEQYF. CDR3 nucleotide sequence: TGTGCCAGTAGTCTTACTCGACAGGGAAGGGGCTACGAGCAGTACTTC.

This chain connects TRBV6-4 to TRBJ2-1, with 9 bases that match TRBD2. This CDR3 has 15 residues. V lost 2 bases, J lost 5 bases, and 4 bases stayed unmatched. Germline values: CDR1 MRHNA, CDR2 SNTAGT. CDR3 sequence reads: CASSDIAGVNNEQFF. CDR3 in DNA: TGTGCCAGCAGTGACATAGCGGGGGTTAACAATGAGCAGTTCTTC.

The chain is built from TRBV28 and TRBJ2-5; D perhaps matches TRBD1 (6 bases). Germline-derived CDR1 and CDR2 are MDHEN and SYDVKM. CDR3 size: 15 residues. V was shortened by 2 bases and J by 4 bases, with 14 bases between the two germline ends. The CDR3 DNA reads TGTGCCAGCAGTTTAGCAGGGGCGCAAGGAGAGACCCAGTACTTC. As protein: CASSLAGAQGETQYF.